These 21 T cell receptor beta chains share one sample of origin, sequenced in a study of early T cells in non-severe SARS-CoV-2 infection. TCRdb reprocessed the 5' RACE reads via MiXCR and lists one record per CDR3 protein. The sample shows tens of thousands of distinct CDR3 sequences, about 14% of them seen only once. This sample comprised whole blood, obtained at baseline. The receptors here all came from an adult who was a healthcare worker with PCR-confirmed SARS-CoV-2 infection or an uninfected control (not recorded which).

This clonotype was detected many times. This chain joins TRBV27 and TRBJ2-5; the D is unclear. CDR1 is MNHEY and CDR2 is SMNVEV in the germline V gene (reference sequence). The CDR3 consists of 15 residues. V gave up 4 bases and J gave up 2 bases, with 14 bases separating them. CDR3 residues: CASSSFGTSQETQYF. In DNA form, the CDR3 reads TGTGCCAGCAGTTCCTTCGGAACCTCACAAGAGACCCAGTACTTC.

This clonotype was counted between two and nine times. The chain couples TRBV29-1 to TRBJ1-3; 7 nucleotides line up with TRBD1. V dropped 6 bases and J dropped 3; count of bases not matched to a gene: 2. The CDR3 contains 12 residues. Per germline, CDR1 SQVTM and CDR2 ANQGSEA. CDR3 residues: CSVTGHGNTIYF. The CDR3 nucleotides read TGCAGCGTGACAGGGCATGGAAACACCATATATTTT.

This clonotype was recorded at least ten times. The V gene is TRBV5-1, the J gene TRBJ2-7; 12 bases align to TRBD2. The germline V gene encodes CDR1 SGHRS and CDR2 YFSETQ. The junction had 6 bases not matched to a gene; V was cut back by 2 bases and J by 9 bases. The CDR3 sequence is 14 residues long. CDR3 bases: TGCGCCAGCAGCTTTGGACTAGCGGGATTTATGCAGTACTTC. Translation gives CASSFGLAGFMQYF.

This clonotype was detected many times. The chain carries TRBV18 and TRBJ2-1, with D possibly being TRBD2 (5 bases). Trimming cost V 5 bases and J 6 bases, with 20 bases left between them. Germline CDR1 reads KGHSH; CDR2 reads LQKENI. The length of the CDR3 is 16 residues. Here the CDR3 reads CASSLPGLRRSNEQFF. CDR3 nucleotides: TGTGCCAGCTCATTACCGGGCCTTAGGAGGTCCAATGAGCAGTTCTTC.

This rearrangement joins TRBV20-1 to TRBJ2-1, with D possibly being TRBD1 (5 bases). The V and J ends lost 2 bases and 7 bases respectively, with 18 bases between them. The CDR3 length is 15 residues. The germline V gene encodes CDR1 DFQATT and CDR2 SNEGSKA (reference sequence). CDR3 in amino acids: CSARSSDSGVNEQFF. DNA for the CDR3: TGCAGTGCTAGAAGTAGTGACAGTGGGGTTAATGAGCAGTTCTTC.

The chain combines TRBV7-9 with TRBJ2-3, with 7 nucleotides matching TRBD1. The V segment lost 1 base and the J segment 1 base; nucleotides outside the gene matches: 2. CDR3 length: 15 amino acids. Per germline, CDR1 SEHNR and CDR2 FQNEAQ (reference sequence). The CDR3 coding sequence is TGTGCCAGCAGCTTAGTAGGGGGCGGCACAGATACGCAGTATTTT. This translates into CASSLVGGGTDTQYF.

The chain carries TRBV7-8 and TRBJ2-1, with D possibly TRBD2 on 6 matching bases. Germline V gene lookup returns CDR1 SGHVS and CDR2 FQNEAQ. V was shortened by 5 bases and J by 8 bases, with 25 bases between the two germline ends. The CDR3 is made up of 17 amino acids. The DNA for the CDR3 is TGTGCCAGCAGCATCATCCTCTCTTTCGGGAGTTCAGATGAGCAGTTCTTC. Amino acids: CASSIILSFGSSDEQFF.

This clonotype has a handful of counts. The CDR3, as DNA: TGTGCCAGCAGCTTAGTTCCACAGGGCAGGAGTGAGCAGTTCTTC. It is translated as CASSLVPQGRSEQFF. The rearrangement joins TRBV11-1 to TRBJ2-1, with D possibly being TRBD1 (6 bases). The CDR3 consists of 15 residues. Germline-derived CDR1 and CDR2 are SGHAT and FQDESV (reference sequence). V lost 1 base, J lost 9 bases, and 16 bases lay in between.

This clonotype was recorded at least ten times. This chain links TRBV28 with TRBJ2-7, with D possibly TRBD1 on 6 matching bases. Trimming pared 8 bases from V and 5 bases from J, leaving 10 bases between. The length of the CDR3 is 11 residues. The germline V gene has CDR1 MDHEN and CDR2 SYDVKM. The CDR3 DNA reads as TGTGCCAGCCGGACAGTCAACGAGCAGTACTTC. Amino acids: CASRTVNEQYF.

V and J are TRBV7-6 and TRBJ2-5, with 9 bases that match TRBD2. Trimming at V came to 5 bases and at J to 5 bases, leaving 15 bases not matched to a gene. The length of the CDR3 is 17 residues. Germline values: CDR1 SGHVS, CDR2 FNYEAQ. This CDR3 is CASSGGLAGPQGETQYF. The CDR3 DNA follows: TGTGCCAGCAGCGGGGGACTAGCCGGCCCCCAGGGGGAGACCCAGTACTTC. The complete variable domain, with remaining parts taken from reference TRBV7-6 and TRBJ2-5, reads GAGVSQSPRYKVTKRGQDVALRCDPISGHVSLYWYRQALGQGPEFLTYFNYEAQQDKSGLPNDRFSAERPEGSISTLTIQRTEQRDSAMYRCASSGGLAGPQGETQYFGPGTRLLVL.

This clonotype was recorded a few times. The J gene is TRBJ2-1, the V gene TRBV18, with 10 nucleotides matching TRBD1. Germline V gene sequence: CDR1 KGHSH, CDR2 LQKENI. Trimming cost V 4 bases and J 4 bases; bases outside gene matches: 10. The CDR3 has 17 residues. The CDR3 DNA is TGTGCCAGCTCACTTCGAATGGGGACAGGGGTGTACAATGAGCAGTTCTTC. This encodes CASSLRMGTGVYNEQFF.

The rearrangement joins TRBV5-1 to TRBJ1-1, with TRBD1 as a possible D gene (5 bases). Germline V gene data show CDR1 as SGHRS and CDR2 as YFSETQ. Trimming removed 0 bases at V and 5 bases at J, with 11 bases between. The CDR3 loop spans 14 amino acids. This chain's CDR3 is CASSLDGGETEAFF. Written as DNA, the CDR3 is TGCGCCAGCAGCTTGGACGGGGGTGAGACTGAAGCTTTCTTT.

This clonotype has a count of ten or more. The V call is TRBV2, the J call TRBJ2-7; the D gene could be TRBD1 or TRBD2 (5 bases each). Trimming stripped 4 bases from V and 2 bases from J, with 12 bases between. Germline V gene lookup returns CDR1 SNHLY and CDR2 FYNNEI. This CDR3 is 14 amino acids long. CDR3 nucleotide sequence: TGTGCCAGCAGTGCTAACTGGGGACCCTACGAGCAGTACTTC. This encodes CASSANWGPYEQYF. Complete variable domain (other parts from reference TRBV2 and TRBJ2-7): EPEVTQTPSHQVTQMGQEVILRCVPISNHLYFYWYRQILGQKVEFLVSFYNNEISEKSEIFDDQFSVERPDGSNFTLKIRSTKLEDSAMYFCASSANWGPYEQYFGPGTRLTVT.

This chain connects TRBV14 to TRBJ1-2, with D tentatively TRBD1 (5 bases). Trimming removed 2 bases from V and 6 bases from J, with 13 bases in between. Germline V gene sequence: CDR1 SGHDN, CDR2 FVKESK. CDR3 length: 14 amino acids. The CDR3 coding sequence is TGTGCCAGCAGCCAACGGGGCCCGTTGGATGGCTACACCTTC. The encoded protein is CASSQRGPLDGYTF.

This clonotype was seen a few times. The chain couples TRBV20-1 to TRBJ2-1, with 16 bases fitting TRBD2. After removal of 3 bases from V and 8 bases from J, the junction contained 16 bases not matched to a gene. Germline V gene lookup returns CDR1 DFQATT and CDR2 SNEGSKA (reference sequence). The CDR3 is 19 residues long. This CDR3 reads CSASGGTSGRAVLGDEQFF. In nucleotides, the CDR3 is TGCAGTGCTAGCGGAGGGACTAGCGGGAGGGCCGTCCTCGGCGATGAGCAGTTCTTC.

CDR3 sequence (DNA): TGTGCCAGCAGCCCAAACGGGAGGGCCTACGAGCAGTACTTC. It translates to CASSPNGRAYEQYF. V and J are TRBV6-6 and TRBJ2-7; 8 bases are a match to TRBD2. Germline values: CDR1 MNHNY, CDR2 SVGAGI (reference sequence). V was pared by 6 bases and J by 2 bases, with 6 bases of the junction left unmatched. There are 14 residues in the CDR3.

The chain carries TRBV5-1 and TRBJ2-3, with TRBD2 as a possible D gene (6 bases). Germline values: CDR1 SGHRS, CDR2 YFSETQ. With 0 bases removed from V and 0 bases from J, the gap between germline ends came to 11 bases. The CDR3 totals 16 residues. DNA for the CDR3: TGCGCCAGCAGCTTGGCCGTGCGGGAAAGCACAGATACGCAGTATTTT. It codes for CASSLAVRESTDTQYF.

The chain links TRBV6-1 to TRBJ2-3, with D tentatively TRBD2 (6 bases). The V end was cut by 7 bases, the J end by 2 bases, with 13 bases between. The length of the CDR3 is 14 residues. CDR1 is MNHNS, CDR2 SASEGT, per germline. The CDR3, as DNA: TGTGCCAGCACCATTAGGGACTCCACAGATACGCAGTATTTT. As protein: CASTIRDSTDTQYF.

This clonotype has a handful of counts. CDR3 nucleotide sequence: TGTGCCAGCAGCCAGTATGGCTACACCTTC. This translates into CASSQYGYTF. The V and J genes are TRBV7-9 and TRBJ1-2; D is unclear. The length of the CDR3 is 10 residues. The V gene lost 5 bases and the J gene lost 5 bases, with 3 bases spanning the gap. Germline CDR1 SEHNR, CDR2 FQNEAQ (reference sequence).

This clonotype was counted only a few times. The chain has TRBV7-8 and TRBJ2-3; D gene uncertain. The CDR3 contains 14 residues. V was shortened by 3 bases and J by 2 bases, with 9 bases between the two germline ends. Germline V gene data show CDR1 as SGHVS and CDR2 as FQNEAQ. The CDR3 nucleotides are TGTGCCAGCAGCTTGTCGGGTATCACAGATACGCAGTATTTT. As protein: CASSLSGITDTQYF.

This clonotype was seen a few times. The chain has TRBV4-1 and TRBJ2-7; the match to TRBD1 covers 7 bases. CDR1 and CDR2 (germline): MGHRA, YSYEKL. CDR3 length equals 15 residues. V lost 4 bases, J lost 1 base, and 7 bases stayed unmatched. CDR3 loop: CASSLTPGQSYEQYF. The DNA for the CDR3 is TGCGCCAGCAGCCTTACCCCGGGACAGTCCTACGAGCAGTACTTC.